This T cell receptor (beta chain) was profiled in a study of OX40 agonist ivuxolimab in advanced cancers. Study summary: Eligibility admitted prior anti-PD-1, anti-PD-L1 or anti-CTLA-4 therapy; about 40% had some.

On this clone itself: Its antigen is still unknown.

Libraries were prepared by immunoSEQ multiplex PCR; TCRdb keeps only in-frame clonotypes and omits some of them. The sample holds about 34,000 clones, roughly four fifths seen once. Study-wide findings and caveats: Also present in some nonresponders was a low level of normalized T-cell clonal expansion.

The CDR3 runs to 15 residues. Germline-derived CDR1 and CDR2 are SGDLS and YYNGEE. V trimming: 0 bases; J trimming: 2 bases; junction bases outside the gene matches: 1. Patients were ruled out by autoimmune disease history or systemic immunosuppression. This sample comprised CD4+ or CD8+ T cells sorted from blood, obtained in a trial of the OX40 agonist ivuxolimab. V and J are TRBV9 and TRBJ2-5, with 10 positions matching TRBD2. The sequence was collected from an adult with an advanced solid tumor such as melanoma, head and neck, liver or kidney cancer. The CDR3: CASSVASGGQETQYF. The CDR3 bases are TGTGCCAGCAGCGTAGCTAGCGGGGGTCAAGAGACCCAGTACTTC.